This T cell receptor beta chain was obtained from a study of T cell repertoires in cytomegalovirus infection. At least ten counts were recorded for this clonotype. MiXCR, applied by TCRdb to the reads, yields one record per CDR3 protein. This table has about 320,000 distinct CDR3 sequences, 9% to 9.5% appearing once. The CDR3 sequence is 14 residues long. Trimming took off 2 bases at V and 1 base at J, with 8 bases between the two ends. Germline V lookup: CDR1 SGHTA, CDR2 FQGNSA. The TCR sequence derives from a human donor in good health (CMV status not recorded). Some clones in this sample may be carry-over from other donors' samples. Sequenced input: PBMCs. The rearrangement uses TRBV7-2 and TRBJ1-2, with D hard to call. The CDR3 bases are TGTGCCAGCAGCTTAAGTAACAGTAACTATGGCTACACCTTC. It yields the protein CASSLSNSNYGYTF.